This T cell receptor (beta chain) came from a study of blood T cell repertoires in COVID-19. Profiled with immunoSEQ multiplex PCR; TCRdb holds only in-frame clones, not every one. Of roughly 130,000 clones in the sample, approximately 84% are singletons; the top ten hold 9.5% to 15%. The V and J ends lost 4 bases and 4 bases respectively, with 12 bases between them. Germline V gene lookup returns CDR1 SGHNT and CDR2 YYREEE (reference sequence). CDR3 length equals 14 residues. This clonotype was sampled from a woman aged 30 to 39 who had recovered from COVID-19. This chain uses TRBV5-4 with TRBJ1-5; possibly TRBD1 for D (5 bases). Specimen: peripheral blood. The CDR3 sequence: CASSRSGDNQPQHF. CDR3 DNA sequence: TGTGCCAGCAGCCGATCGGGGGATAATCAGCCCCAGCATTTT.